What follows are 26 T cell receptor beta chains derived from one specimen sequenced in a study of Graves' ophthalmopathy and Graves' hyperthyroidism (dated by TCRdb to the late 2010s). Instrument on record: Illumina HiSeq 2000. TCR beta CDR3 regions were amplified from RNA transcripts for repertoire sequencing. HTBI primers and the Qiagen OneStep RT-PCR kit were used in a first-round RT-PCR, which was followed by a second-round multiplex PCR, size selection and purification. The raw public reads went through TCRdb reprocessing: fastp at Q25, MiXCR clone calling, in-frame beta chains kept. Under each unique CDR3 protein, matching rows form one entry showing the most common genes and DNA. The sample has roughly 220,000 distinct CDR3 sequences on record, around 42% of them singletons. The ten largest clones add up to about half of the sample. Input material: peripheral blood. The receptors stem from an adult man with Graves' ophthalmopathy.

The rearrangement uses TRBV12-3 or TRBV12-4 and TRBJ1-1; TRBD1 might be the D (5 bases). The CDR3 contains 13 residues. Trimming left V 6 bases short and J 4 bases short, with 12 bases between. In nucleotides, the CDR3 is TGTGCCAGCAGATGGGGGGGGGTCACTGAAGCTTTCTTT. Encoded protein: CASRWGGVTEAFF.

This clonotype has only one observation. V is TRBV9 and J is TRBJ2-2; D remains unclear. CDR3 length: 12 amino acids. Per germline, CDR1 SGDLS and CDR2 YYNGEE. V was shortened by 4 bases and J by 7 bases, with 8 bases between the two germline ends. CDR3: CASSPQYGELFF. The CDR3 DNA is TGTGCCAGCAGCCCCCAGTACGGGGAGCTGTTTTTT.

This clonotype has more than one count but fewer than ten. The V call is TRBV29-1, the J call TRBJ1-2, with D hard to call. The CDR3 totals 13 residues. CDR1 and CDR2 from the germline V gene are SQVTM and ANQGSEA. V was trimmed by 2 bases and J by 8 bases, leaving 15 bases between them. CDR3 residues: CSVEFWTRGGYTF. The CDR3 DNA reads TGCAGCGTTGAATTCTGGACTCGGGGAGGCTACACCTTC. The full variable domain, completed using reference TRBV29-1 and TRBJ1-2, is SAVISQKPSRDICQRGTSLTIQCQVDSQVTMMFWYRQQPGQSLTLIATANQGSEATYESGFVIDKFPISRPNLTFSTLTVSNMSPEDSSIYLCSVEFWTRGGYTFGSGTRLTVV.

This chain uses TRBV25-1 with TRBJ2-2, with D possibly being TRBD1 (6 bases). The germline V gene encodes CDR1 MGHDK and CDR2 SYGVNS. The CDR3 length is 18 residues. V was trimmed by 6 bases and J by 5 bases, leaving 25 bases between them. The CDR3 sequence is CASSQNTRDKTYTGELFF. The CDR3 nucleotides read TGTGCCAGCAGCCAAAACACCCGGGACAAGACTTATACCGGGGAGCTGTTTTTT.

This clonotype was found many times. The rearrangement uses TRBV25-1 and TRBJ2-7; TRBD1 matches at 9 bases. The V gene end was trimmed by 4 bases and the J gene end by 2 bases; junction bases not matched to a gene: 0. Germline V gives CDR1 MGHDK, CDR2 SYGVNS. There are 13 residues in the CDR3. DNA for the CDR3: TGTGCCAGCAGTGGGGACAGGGCCTACGAGCAGTACTTC. This gives the protein CASSGDRAYEQYF.

The V call is TRBV2, the J call TRBJ2-7; D uncertain. Trimming stripped 8 bases from V and 0 bases from J, with 8 bases between. Germline CDR1 is SNHLY and CDR2 is FYNNEI. CDR3 length: 12 residues. CDR3 sequence reads: CASGVSSYEQYF. As DNA, the CDR3 is TGTGCCAGCGGGGTTTCCTCCTACGAGCAGTACTTC. Supplemented by reference TRBV2 and TRBJ2-7, the full variable domain reads EPEVTQTPSHQVTQMGQEVILRCVPISNHLYFYWYRQILGQKVEFLVSFYNNEISEKSEIFDDQFSVERPDGSNFTLKIRSTKLEDSAMYFCASGVSSYEQYFGPGTRLTVT.

The V and J genes are TRBV20-1 and TRBJ2-5; D gene unclear. CDR3 length: 14 amino acids. Germline V gene lookup returns CDR1 DFQATT and CDR2 SNEGSKA (reference sequence). The V gene lost 6 bases and the J gene lost 2 bases, with 16 bases spanning the gap. DNA of the CDR3: TGCAGTGCAGTACTTCCCTTAGTACAAGAGACCCAGTACTTC. Encoded protein: CSAVLPLVQETQYF.

V gene TRBV6-2 or TRBV6-3 combines with J gene TRBJ1-6; no firm D call. V was clipped by 5 bases and J by 8 bases, with 10 bases between them. This CDR3 is built from 13 residues. Per germline, CDR1 MNHEY and CDR2 SVGEGT. The CDR3 DNA reads as TGTGCCAGCAGTGAAGCGGGTGATTCACCCCTCCACTTT. Translation: CASSEAGDSPLHF.

The V and J genes are TRBV27 and TRBJ1-2, with 9 bases lining up with TRBD1. Unmatched junction bases numbered 12, after V lost 6 bases and J lost 13 bases. Per the germline V gene, CDR1 is MNHEY and CDR2 is SMNVEV (reference sequence). The CDR3 extends over 13 amino acids. For the CDR3, the DNA is TGTGCCAGCAGGGGGACAGGGACTATGGCTGGCACCTTC. This gives the protein CASRGTGTMAGTF.

Worth noting for this clonotype: One end of the junction varies from germline; a read error may be responsible. CDR3 DNA: TGCGGTGCTATAGTCGGCAGGACTAATCAGCCCCAGCATTTT. This sequence encodes CGAIVGRTNQPQHF. The chain recombines TRBV20-1 with TRBJ1-5; no clear D gene. This CDR3 is 14 amino acids long. The germline V gene has CDR1 DFQATT and CDR2 SNEGSKA (reference sequence).

V gene TRBV7-6 combines with J gene TRBJ2-5, with TRBD2 matching 9 bases. The germline V gene has CDR1 SGHVS and CDR2 FNYEAQ. The CDR3 extends over 13 amino acids. CDR3 region: CASASGTQETQYF. The CDR3 DNA is TGTGCTAGTGCTAGCGGGACACAAGAGACCCAGTACTTC.

This chain links TRBV20-1 with TRBJ1-5; 7 bases align to TRBD1. Trimming removed 1 base from V and 1 base from J; junction bases left unmatched: 4. Germline CDR1 reads DFQATT; CDR2 reads SNEGSKA (reference sequence). This CDR3 region has 15 residues. CDR3 nucleotide sequence: TGCAGTGCTAGAGCCTTGACAGGGAGCAATCAGCCCCAGCATTTT. This codes for CSARALTGSNQPQHF.

J is TRBJ1-1 and V is TRBV6-5; D is perhaps TRBD1 (5 bases). Germline V gene sequence: CDR1 MNHEY, CDR2 SVGAGI. This CDR3 contains 14 residues. V gave up 4 bases and J gave up 4 bases, with 13 bases separating them. The CDR3 loop reads CASSLIVGATEAFF. The CDR3 region has the DNA TGTGCCAGCAGTTTAATAGTAGGGGCCACTGAAGCTTTCTTT.

The chain combines TRBV5-5 with TRBJ2-5; unclear D gene. The V end lost 2 bases, the J end lost 1 base, and 6 bases lay between the germline ends. This CDR3 spans 13 amino acids. CDR1 is SGHKS, CDR2 YYEKEE, per germline (reference sequence). CDR3 nucleotide sequence: TGTGCCAGCAGCTTCCTCCTCCAAGAGACCCAGTACTTC. Its protein product is CASSFLLQETQYF.

The table lists this clonotype with a few counts. The chain employs TRBV5-1 and TRBJ2-7, with 8 bases that match TRBD2. The CDR3 runs to 14 residues. CDR1 SGHRS and CDR2 YFSETQ come from the germline V gene. V was clipped by 2 bases and J by 2 bases; unmatched bases: 3. In DNA form, the CDR3 reads TGCGCCAGCAGCTTCACTAGCGGAGCCTACGAGCAGTACTTC. The encoded protein is CASSFTSGAYEQYF.

The V gene is TRBV7-2, the J gene TRBJ1-4; maybe TRBD1 (5 bases). The germline V gene has CDR1 SGHTA and CDR2 FQGNSA. The CDR3 contains 14 residues. Trimming shortened V by 6 bases and J by 4 bases, and 12 bases separated the two germline ends. CDR3 nucleotide sequence: TGTGCCAGCAGGCGGGACGGTGGTAATGAAAAACTGTTTTTT. Translated: CASRRDGGNEKLFF.

Worth noting for this clonotype: The CDR3 does not end in the conserved phenylalanine or tryptophan, so this is likely a read error. In DNA form, the CDR3 reads TGTGCTAGCAGCACCGGGACTAGCGGCGGTCCCCAGTACCTC. Translating gives CASSTGTSGGPQYL. The chain carries TRBV7-6 and TRBJ2-5; 11 bases map to TRBD2. The CDR3 is made up of 14 amino acids. The germline V gene encodes CDR1 SGHVS and CDR2 FNYEAQ.

This chain uses TRBV7-8 with TRBJ1-1; D is possibly TRBD1 (6 bases). V lost 3 bases to trimming and J lost 0 bases, with 11 bases between them. Germline V gene data show CDR1 as SGHVS and CDR2 as FQNEAQ. The CDR3 runs to 15 residues. The CDR3 is CASSFEGQMNTEAFF. The CDR3 DNA reads TGTGCCAGCAGCTTCGAGGGACAAATGAACACTGAAGCTTTCTTT.

The chain has TRBV10-2 and TRBJ1-1; no reliable D call. Germline loops: CDR1 WSHSY, CDR2 SAAADI. Trimming left V 6 bases short and J 4 bases short, with 15 bases between. CDR3 length: 14 amino acids. DNA for the CDR3: TGCGCCAGCAGCGAGAGCTCGACGGGCACTGAAGCTTTCTTT. This sequence encodes CASSESSTGTEAFF.

J is TRBJ1-2 and V is TRBV9; D unresolved. Trimming took off 3 bases at V and 7 bases at J, with 19 bases between the two ends. Per germline, CDR1 SGDLS and CDR2 YYNGEE. This CDR3 is built from 15 residues. The chain's CDR3 is CASSAQGWVYRGYTF. The CDR3 coding sequence is TGTGCCAGCAGCGCACAAGGATGGGTGTATCGTGGCTACACCTTC.

The chain couples TRBV2 to TRBJ1-5, with D perhaps matching TRBD1 (5 bases). The CDR3 has 15 amino acids. V lost 4 bases, J lost 2 bases, and 12 bases lay in between. Germline loops: CDR1 SNHLY, CDR2 FYNNEI. CDR3 region: CASSASRVGNQPQHF. The DNA of the CDR3 is TGTGCCAGCAGTGCATCCAGGGTGGGCAATCAGCCCCAGCATTTT.

The rearrangement uses TRBV5-4 and TRBJ2-7; TRBD1 agrees at 11 bases. The CDR3 sequence is 17 residues long. Germline CDR1 and CDR2: SGHNT and YYREEE (reference sequence). The J segment lost 4 bases and the V segment lost 0 bases, leaving 9 bases of the junction unmatched. The chain's CDR3 is CASSLALGTGGRYEQYF. CDR3 DNA sequence: TGTGCCAGCAGCTTGGCGCTTGGGACAGGGGGAAGATACGAGCAGTACTTC.

The chain recombines TRBV7-8 with TRBJ1-4; D call uncertain. CDR3 size: 16 residues. Trimming took off 4 bases at V and 3 bases at J, with 15 bases between the two ends. CDR1 and CDR2 from the germline V gene are SGHVS and FQNEAQ. CDR3 protein: CASSSKALEANEKLFF. In DNA, the CDR3 is TGTGCCAGCAGCTCCAAAGCGTTGGAGGCTAATGAAAAACTGTTTTTT.

V and J are TRBV19 and TRBJ1-2, with 10 bases matching TRBD1. The CDR3 contains 15 residues. The trim removed 5 bases at V and 3 bases at J, leaving 6 bases unmatched. Per the germline V gene, CDR1 is LNHDA and CDR2 is SQIVND (reference sequence). CDR3: CASSSWTGGHYGYTF. As DNA, the CDR3 is TGTGCCAGTAGTTCCTGGACAGGGGGTCACTATGGCTACACCTTC.

CDR3 in amino acids: CASSYGGTSEYYEQYF. Written as DNA, the CDR3 is TGTGCCAGCAGTTACGGGGGGACTAGCGAGTACTACGAGCAGTACTTC. V gene TRBV6-5 combines with J gene TRBJ2-7; 10 bases are shared with TRBD2. Losses at the gene ends were 2 bases for V and 3 bases for J; bases not matched to a gene: 7. The V gene's germline CDR1 is MNHEY and CDR2 SVGAGI. The CDR3 runs to 16 residues.

Regarding this clonotype: Sequence at one end of the junction differs from germline and may be a read error. The chain combines TRBV12-3 or TRBV12-4 with TRBJ2-5; 12 nucleotides match TRBD2. The CDR3 runs 17 residues. Here the CDR3 reads CASSSPLAGGPTGELFF. The CDR3 DNA sequence: TGTGCCAGCAGTTCCCCCCTAGCGGGAGGGCCCACCGGGGAGCTGTTCTTC.